The source of this T cell receptor beta chain is a study of radiation and T cells in renal cell carcinoma. General observations from the study: Irradiated tumors had higher TCR clonality than control tumors.

This clone appeared once. As yet, its antigen is unknown. V lost 7 bases and J 5 bases, leaving 5 bases between the germline ends. The CDR3 is 10 amino acids. Germline CDR1 and CDR2: SEHNR and FQNEAQ (reference sequence). Produced via immunoSEQ multiplex PCR; TCRdb's table is partial and in-frame only. The table records approximately 16,000 clones, more than 55% of them present only once. Treatment here: treatment-naive control, cytoreductive nephrectomy. The source is a man aged 40-55 years with renal cell carcinoma. The J gene is TRBJ2-5, the V gene TRBV7-9; D gene unclear. This specimen consisted of tumor tissue, obtained from a patient whose treatment was nephrectomy without radiotherapy. CDR3 amino acids: CASTKETQYF. CDR3 nucleotide sequence: TGTGCCAGCACCAAGGAGACCCAGTACTTC.